This entry lists 26 T cell receptor beta chains sequenced from one sample in a study of T cell repertoires in cytomegalovirus infection. TCRdb re-called the reads with MiXCR, one entry per CDR3 protein. The sample yields 450,000 to 600,000 distinct CDR3 sequences, 33% seen once. The antigens of these receptors remain unknown. The input for sequencing was cultured PBMCs, taken from culture after CMV antigen stimulation. These receptors all stem from a human donor in good health (CMV status not recorded). Some clones in this sample may be carry-over from other donors' samples.

At least ten counts were recorded for this clonotype. CDR3 DNA: TGTGCCAGCAGCCCGTCCGGACACCCCTACGAGCAGTACGTC. As protein: CASSPSGHPYEQYV. V is TRBV7-2 and J is TRBJ2-7, with D possibly TRBD1 on 5 matching bases. Trimming removed 5 bases from V and 2 bases from J, with 13 bases in between. The CDR3 is 14 amino acids. Germline assignment: CDR1 SGHTA and CDR2 FQGNSA.

This clonotype was observed a few times. This chain connects TRBV28 to TRBJ2-1; 11 nucleotides align to TRBD2. Germline V gene data show CDR1 as MDHEN and CDR2 as SYDVKM. With V trimmed by 6 bases and J by 7 bases, 11 bases remained unmatched. The CDR3 extends over 16 amino acids. CDR3 nucleotides: TGTGCCAGCAGAAACCCTCTAGCGGGAGGAGTTAATGAGCAGTTCTTC. The encoded protein is CASRNPLAGGVNEQFF.

This clonotype was seen a handful of times. The chain uses TRBV7-2 and TRBJ1-5; weak D call: TRBD1 (5 bases). This CDR3 has 15 amino acids. Germline V gene lookup returns CDR1 SGHTA and CDR2 FQGNSA. V dropped 3 bases and J dropped 4 bases, with 13 bases sitting between them. CDR3 residues: CASSFGGTENQPQHF. The CDR3 DNA reads as TGTGCCAGCAGCTTTGGCGGGACGGAAAATCAGCCCCAGCATTTT.

V is TRBV18 and J is TRBJ2-1, with 9 nucleotides matching TRBD2. Per the germline V gene, CDR1 is KGHSH and CDR2 is LQKENI. This CDR3 has 14 residues. V lost 9 bases, J lost 5 bases, and 8 bases stayed unmatched. The CDR3 DNA follows: TGTGCCAGTGCGGGCGGGAGGGCCAACAATGAGCAGTTCTTC. This encodes CASAGGRANNEQFF.

The V and J genes are TRBV29-1 and TRBJ2-5; D is perhaps TRBD2 (7 bases). Germline loops: CDR1 SQVTM, CDR2 ANQGSEA. The length of the CDR3 is 11 residues. CDR3 loop: CAGAPGETQYF. The CDR3 coding sequence is TGCGCGGGGGCCCCCGGCGAGACCCAGTACTTC. Full variable domain (missing parts from reference TRBV29-1 and TRBJ2-5): SAVISQKPSRDICQRGTSLTIQCQVDSQVTMMFWYRQQPGQSLTLIATANQGSEATYESGFVIDKFPISRPNLTFSTLTVSNMSPEDSSIYLCAGAPGETQYFGPGTRLLVL.

The table lists this clonotype with many counts. The chain carries TRBV7-8 and TRBJ2-7; perhaps TRBD1 as D (5 bases). This CDR3 contains 14 residues. The germline V gene has CDR1 SGHVS and CDR2 FQNEAQ. Trimming stripped 4 bases from V and 5 bases from J, with 15 bases between. In nucleotides, the CDR3 is TGTGCCAGCAGCTCTCAGACAGCCCCGGACGAGCAGTACGTC. This sequence encodes CASSSQTAPDEQYV.

This clonotype was counted a few times. The chain combines TRBV28 with TRBJ1-2, with D possibly TRBD1 on 6 matching bases. The V end lost 6 bases, the J end lost 0 bases, and 17 bases lay between the germline ends. This CDR3 spans 16 amino acids. Germline CDR1 and CDR2: MDHEN and SYDVKM. CDR3 region: CASRPYPTGTNYGYTF. The CDR3 region has the DNA TGTGCCAGCAGGCCCTACCCGACAGGAACTAACTATGGCTACACCTTC.

This clonotype showed up just a few times. This sequence joins TRBV15 and TRBJ2-3; tentative D call: TRBD2 (5 bases). Trimming removed 8 bases from V and 0 bases from J, with 15 bases in between. CDR1 is LNHNV, CDR2 YYDKDF, per germline (reference sequence). This CDR3 comprises 15 residues. CDR3 region: CATSQYGESTDTQYF. In nucleotides, the CDR3 is TGTGCCACCTCACAGTACGGGGAGAGCACAGATACGCAGTATTTT.

This clonotype was recorded a few times. The chain couples TRBV7-6 to TRBJ2-1; no reliable D call. Germline loops: CDR1 SGHVS, CDR2 FNYEAQ. The CDR3 loop spans 17 amino acids. V was clipped by 1 base and J by 0 bases, with 13 bases between them. The CDR3 protein is CASSLGGGKGSYNEQFF. Written as DNA, the CDR3 is TGTGCCAGCAGCTTAGGCGGTGGGAAGGGCTCCTACAATGAGCAGTTCTTC.

The genes are TRBV6-2 or TRBV6-3 and TRBJ1-5; weak D call: TRBD1 (5 bases). CDR1 is MNHEY and CDR2 is SVGEGT in the germline V gene. Trimming took off 4 bases at V and 4 bases at J, with 17 bases between the two ends. The CDR3 runs 16 residues. The CDR3 is CASSSRQDRLNQPQHF. The CDR3 bases are TGTGCCAGCAGTTCCCGACAAGACAGACTTAATCAGCCCCAGCATTTT.

The sample holds one count of this clonotype. The chain is built from TRBV29-1 and TRBJ1-1; D uncertain. V was trimmed by 6 bases and J by 0 bases, leaving 14 bases between them. The CDR3 is 14 residues long. Germline V CDR1 and CDR2: SQVTM, ANQGSEA. Written as DNA, the CDR3 is TGCAGCGTCCGAATCGGTTTAATGAACACTGAAGCTTTCTTT. Residues: CSVRIGLMNTEAFF.

There are a few counts of this clonotype. The gene calls are TRBV10-3 and TRBJ1-2, with TRBD1 as a possible D gene (5 bases). Germline V gene data show CDR1 as ENHRY and CDR2 as SYGVKD. Trimming removed 2 bases from V and 4 bases from J, with 11 bases in between. The CDR3 covers 14 residues. CDR3 nucleotides: TGTGCCATCAGTGAGCCGGGACGGTTCTATGGCTACACCTTC. It is translated as CAISEPGRFYGYTF.

This rearrangement joins TRBV7-3 to TRBJ2-2; 7 bases are shared with TRBD2. Germline CDR1 SGHTA, CDR2 FQGTGA. This CDR3 region has 18 residues. V lost 0 bases to trimming and J lost 5 bases; unmatched junction nucleotides: 12. This CDR3 is CASSLTVGGSLLTGELFF. CDR3 bases: TGTGCCAGCAGCTTAACTGTGGGGGGGTCCTTGCTGACCGGGGAGCTGTTTTTT.

This clonotype appeared a few times. The rearrangement uses TRBV7-8 and TRBJ1-3; D gene uncertain. V shed 5 bases and J shed 1 base, with 12 bases lying between them. Germline CDR1 reads SGHVS; CDR2 reads FQNEAQ. The CDR3 is made up of 15 amino acids. CDR3 residues: CASSVGGNSGNTIYF. The CDR3 DNA sequence: TGTGCCAGCAGCGTGGGAGGGAATTCTGGAAACACCATATATTTT.

The genes are TRBV27 and TRBJ1-1, with TRBD1 identical over 7 bases. The length of the CDR3 is 14 residues. V lost 4 bases to trimming and J lost 5 bases; unmatched junction nucleotides: 7. Germline-derived CDR1 and CDR2 are MNHEY and SMNVEV (reference sequence). CDR3 nucleotide sequence: TGTGCCAGCAGTTCATTGACAGGGTATACTGAAGCTTTCTTT. Amino acids: CASSSLTGYTEAFF.

This clonotype was counted a few times. CDR3 DNA sequence: TGTGCCAGTAGTTCCCGGACAGTTAGCAATCAGCCCCAGCATTTT. It translates to CASSSRTVSNQPQHF. V and J are TRBV19 and TRBJ1-5; tentative D call: TRBD1 (6 bases). V lost 5 bases, J lost 0 bases, and 11 bases lay in between. The germline gives CDR1 LNHDA, CDR2 SQIVND (reference sequence). The CDR3 loop spans 15 amino acids. Variable domain in full (rest from reference TRBV19 and TRBJ1-5): DGGITQSPKYLFRKEGQNVTLSCEQNLNHDAMYWYRQDPGQGLRLIYYSQIVNDFQKGDIAEGYSVSREKKESFPLTVTSAQKNPTAFYLCASSSRTVSNQPQHFGDGTRLSIL.

J is TRBJ2-2 and V is TRBV11-3; tentative D call: TRBD1 (5 bases). Germline V gene lookup returns CDR1 SGHNT and CDR2 YENEEA. The CDR3 covers 13 residues. V was shortened by 7 bases and J by 2 bases, with 8 bases between the two germline ends. The CDR3 spells CASKQANTGELFF. In DNA form, the CDR3 reads TGTGCCAGCAAACAGGCAAACACCGGGGAGCTGTTTTTT.

In the case of this clonotype: This CDR3 is missing its conserved last phenylalanine or tryptophan, likely due to a read error. The CDR3 region is CASSQPGTEKLFV. The CDR3 nucleotides are TGTGCCAGCAGTCAACCGGGAACTGAAAAACTGTTTGTT. The chain is built from TRBV6-2 or TRBV6-3 and TRBJ1-4; D is ambiguous. There are 13 residues in the CDR3. Per germline, CDR1 MNHEY and CDR2 SVGEGT. The ends were cut back, 5 bases at V and 7 bases at J, with 11 bases in the middle.

The sample holds a few counts of this clonotype. This chain joins TRBV7-6 and TRBJ2-1; perhaps TRBD1 as D (6 bases). CDR1 is SGHVS, CDR2 FNYEAQ, per germline. The CDR3 extends over 16 amino acids. Trimming took 1 base from V and 3 from J, leaving 13 bases between them. Here the CDR3 reads CASSLGQGFDYNEQFF. For the CDR3, the DNA is TGTGCCAGCAGCTTAGGGCAGGGGTTCGACTACAATGAGCAGTTCTTC.

This clonotype was picked up many times. Here the CDR3 DNA reads TGTGCCAGCAGCCTACTAGGGGATGGGAGAACAGACAATGAGCAGTTCTTC. It yields the protein CASSLLGDGRTDNEQFF. The rearrangement links TRBV7-9 to TRBJ2-1; D is possibly TRBD1 or TRBD2 (5 bases each). CDR3 length equals 17 residues. Germline CDR1 SEHNR, CDR2 FQNEAQ (reference sequence). The ends were cut back, 5 bases at V and 5 bases at J, with 22 bases in the middle. The full variable domain, completed using reference TRBV7-9 and TRBJ2-1, is DTGVSQNPRHKITKRGQNVTFRCDPISEHNRLYWYRQTLGQGPEFLTYFQNEAQLEKSRLLSDRFSAERPKGSFSTLEIQRTEQGDSAMYLCASSLLGDGRTDNEQFFGPGTRLTVL.

In its sample, this clonotype was seen a few times. The V call is TRBV7-9, the J call TRBJ2-3; TRBD2 aligns across 9 bases. There are 15 residues in the CDR3. J gave up 3 bases and V 3 bases, and 4 bases lay outside the gene matches. CDR1 and CDR2 (germline): SEHNR, FQNEAQ (reference sequence). The CDR3 coding sequence is TGTGCCAGCAGCTTTAGCGGGAGTGGGACAGATACGCAGTATTTT. Its translation: CASSFSGSGTDTQYF.

The chain links TRBV7-2 to TRBJ1-4, with D hard to call. CDR1 is SGHTA, CDR2 FQGNSA, per germline. V gave up 0 bases and J gave up 3 bases, with 11 bases separating them. The length of the CDR3 is 16 residues. The CDR3 loop is CASSLAAVAANEKLFF. CDR3 coding DNA: TGTGCCAGCAGCTTAGCGGCGGTCGCCGCTAATGAAAAACTGTTTTTT.

The chain recombines TRBV12-3 or TRBV12-4 with TRBJ2-3; D remains ambiguous. This CDR3 has 14 residues. Trimming removed 3 bases from V and 0 bases from J, with 7 bases in between. The CDR3 DNA sequence: TGTGCCAGCAGTTTTTTTCTCAGCACAGATACGCAGTATTTT. It is translated as CASSFFLSTDTQYF.

This clonotype was counted at least ten times. V is TRBV12-3 or TRBV12-4 and J is TRBJ2-1; D not resolved. Trimming removed 6 bases at V and 0 bases at J, with 15 bases between. The CDR3 has 16 residues. This chain's CDR3 is CASRAGSPSSYNEQFF. The CDR3 DNA reads as TGTGCCAGCAGAGCCGGGTCGCCAAGCTCCTACAATGAGCAGTTCTTC.

V and J are TRBV20-1 and TRBJ2-3, with 10 bases aligning to TRBD2. Germline CDR1 and CDR2: DFQATT and SNEGSKA (reference sequence). The CDR3 loop spans 15 amino acids. V dropped 8 bases and J dropped 5; count of bases not matched to a gene: 13. This CDR3 is CSCRPLSSGRDTQYF. The CDR3 region has the DNA TGCAGTTGTCGACCGCTATCTAGCGGGAGAGATACGCAGTATTTT.

This clonotype was observed a handful of times. The rearrangement joins TRBV12-3 or TRBV12-4 to TRBJ2-1; D is perhaps TRBD2 (6 bases). V lost 3 bases, J lost 4 bases, and 13 bases lay in between. The CDR3 has 15 residues. DNA of the CDR3: TGTGCCAGCAGTTTTACGCGGGGCCTTTACAATGAGCAGTTCTTC. Its protein is CASSFTRGLYNEQFF.